This TCR beta chain was retrieved from a study of cytomegalovirus exposure and HLA in healthy donors. PCR employed 60 Vbeta and 13 Jbeta primers. Assay: immunoSEQ multiplex PCR; the TCRdb copy retains only in-frame clones and omits some. Here the sample spans roughly 190,000 clones, over 75% being singletons. This clone was seen at least ten times. No antigen is known for it. Different DNA sequences within this sample yield the same CDR3. Trimming took 2 bases from V and 4 from J; bases not matched to a gene: 0. The CDR3 has 15 residues. In germline, CDR1 is MNHNS, CDR2 SASEGT. General study results and limits: Previously analyzed data showed that most TCR beta V segments were productive at a frequency of about 87% or about 30%.

The sequence was obtained from a woman in her forties or fifties in good health and CMV-seropositive. Sample: PBMCs. V is TRBV6-1 and J is TRBJ2-3, with 13 bases aligning to TRBD2. Here the CDR3 DNA reads TGTGCCAGCAGTGAAACTAGCGGGGGGGCAGATACGCAGTATTTT. Its protein is CASSETSGGADTQYF.